The clone carrying this T cell receptor beta chain was observed once. Its antigen remains unidentified. The CDR3 length is 16 residues. Deletions cut 6 bases from V and 4 bases from J, with 21 bases between. Germline values: CDR1 SEHNR, CDR2 FQNEAQ (reference sequence). Sequencing was performed with immunoSEQ multiplex PCR; in TCRdb, only in-frame clones are kept and a portion is missing. The repertoire includes roughly 80,000 clones, 65% to 90% of them detected once, and approximately 0.65% sits in the top ten. This record belongs to a study of OX40 agonist ivuxolimab in advanced cancers. At the level of the study: Of mixed ages from about 20 to 80 and averaging approximately 60 years, the group was almost 85% male. Broader study findings: Low clonal expansion, among the lowest seen, marked partial responders at 0.1-3.0 mg/kg. CD8+ T cells (on average) carried more expanded clones than CD4+ T cells. There were also nonresponders showing low normalized T-cell clonal expansion.

This specimen consisted of CD4+ or CD8+ T cells sorted from blood, obtained in a trial of the OX40 agonist ivuxolimab. This TCR derives from an adult with an advanced solid tumor such as melanoma, head and neck, liver or kidney cancer. The chain combines TRBV7-9 with TRBJ1-2, with unresolved D. The CDR3, as DNA: TGTGCCAGCAGTTCTGATAGACCGAAGGCCGGCTATGGCTACACCTTC. As protein: CASSSDRPKAGYGYTF.